This T cell receptor beta chain was sequenced for a study of cytomegalovirus exposure and HLA in healthy donors. The count of this clone is one. Germline V CDR1 and CDR2: MNHNY, SVGAGI (reference sequence). The V gene end was trimmed by 7 bases and the J gene end by 7 bases; junction bases not matched to a gene: 9. The CDR3 consists of 14 residues. PCR employed 60 Vbeta and 13 Jbeta primers. Sequencing used immunoSEQ multiplex PCR; TCRdb keeps in-frame clones, though not all of them. This table has around 170,000 clones, just under 80% appearing once. The clonotype was recovered from a woman aged 25 to 39 in good health and CMV-seronegative. This chain uses TRBV6-6 with TRBJ1-1, with 10 bases identical to TRBD1. The sample was PBMCs. The CDR3 loop is CASIGDRGYSEAFF. The CDR3 DNA reads TGTGCCAGCATCGGGGACAGGGGTTATAGTGAAGCTTTCTTT.